This T cell receptor (beta chain) was found in a study of T-cell reconstitution after alpha-beta-depleted transplantation in children. Points from the study as a whole: T cells produced anew were the main source of T-cell counts and diversity one year after transplant. Surviving recipient T cells and intrathymic progenitors accounted for some patients' high TCRbeta diversity at day 60. Reportedly, only several hundred clones from non-depleted graft cells drove alpha-beta T-cell counts at about two months.

Comments on this clonotype: The antigen remains undetermined.

Unique molecular identifiers were incorporated when the TCRbeta library was constructed. MiXCR, applied by TCRdb to the PCR reads, yields one record per CDR3 protein. This table holds 800,000 to 1,000,000 distinct CDR3 sequences, roughly 29% found once. Germline lookup yields CDR1 KGHSH and CDR2 LQKENI. The CDR3 consists of 14 residues. Trimming took 1 base from V and 2 from J, leaving 9 bases between them. This receptor was identified in a boy younger than two who had a stem cell transplant for SCID, so the T cells may come from the graft donor. The chain uses TRBV18 and TRBJ2-7; unclear D gene. The material was PBMCs, mostly from graft donor cells, obtained 360 days after TCRalphabeta/CD19-depleted stem cell transplant. CDR3 sequence: CASSPQQVTYEQYF. CDR3 DNA sequence: TGTGCCAGCTCACCACAGCAGGTCACCTACGAGCAGTACTTC.